Sequencing of this TCR beta chain was carried out in a study of identical twins. CDR1 and CDR2 (germline): SQVTM, ANQGSEA. The CDR3 covers 14 residues. The V gene end was trimmed by 4 bases and the J gene end by 1 base; junction bases not matched to a gene: 6. Points from the study as a whole: Zero-insertion analyses might be partly confounded by invariant T cells like MAIT and iNKT. Twins shared beta out-of-frame sequences in excess, but this excess was weaker. Beta clonotypes that were abundant in cord blood contained fewer insertions, a pattern absent from memory repertoires.

With respect to this clonotype: Its target is not known.

Through template switching, a universal primer site was introduced, and the cDNA contained unique molecular identifiers. TCRdb recomputed calls from the 5' RACE reads with MiXCR, one row per CDR3 protein. The sample holds 1.5 million to 2 million distinct CDR3 sequences, about 32% seen once. The specimen was cord blood. The clonotype comes from a newborn girl in good health. This sequence joins TRBV29-1 and TRBJ2-7, with 8 bases identical to TRBD1. The CDR3 DNA reads as TGCAGCGTTGGAGCAGGGGGCAGTTCCTACGAGCAGTACTTC. Translation: CSVGAGGSSYEQYF.